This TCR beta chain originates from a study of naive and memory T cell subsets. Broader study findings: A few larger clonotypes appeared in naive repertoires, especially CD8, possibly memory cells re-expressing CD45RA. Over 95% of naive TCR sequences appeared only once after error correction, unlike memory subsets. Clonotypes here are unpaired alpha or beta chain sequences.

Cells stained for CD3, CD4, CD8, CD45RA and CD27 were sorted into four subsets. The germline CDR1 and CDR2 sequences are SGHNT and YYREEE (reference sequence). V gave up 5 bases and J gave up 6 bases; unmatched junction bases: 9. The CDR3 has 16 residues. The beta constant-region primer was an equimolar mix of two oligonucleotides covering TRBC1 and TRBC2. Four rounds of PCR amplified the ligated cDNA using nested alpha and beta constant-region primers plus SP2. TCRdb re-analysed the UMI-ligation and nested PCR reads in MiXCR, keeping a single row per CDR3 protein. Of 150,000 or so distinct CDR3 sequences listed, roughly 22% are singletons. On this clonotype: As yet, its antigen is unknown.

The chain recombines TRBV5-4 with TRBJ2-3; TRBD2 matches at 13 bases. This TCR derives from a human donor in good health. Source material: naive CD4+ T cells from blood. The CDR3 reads CASRVGLAGDPDTQYF. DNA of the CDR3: TGTGCCAGCAGAGTTGGACTAGCGGGAGACCCGGATACGCAGTATTTT.